This T cell receptor (beta chain) was sequenced for a study of cytomegalovirus exposure and HLA in healthy donors. Broader study findings: The authors later found HLA-associated TCR beta chains more clonally expanded than equally common others. The listing of 150 or so TCR beta chains classed them as cytomegalovirus-associated. The authors confirmed in vitro that a few CMV-associated chains were specific for CMV antigens.

The PCR had 60 Vbeta and 13 Jbeta primers. Profiling relied on immunoSEQ multiplex PCR, and the TCRdb table lists in-frame clones only, not all of them. The repertoire holds about 200,000 clones, with around 86% as singletons. This CDR3 comprises 16 residues. Germline assignment: CDR1 PRHDT and CDR2 FYEKMQ (reference sequence). Trimming at V came to 5 bases and at J to 7 bases, leaving 11 bases not matched to a gene. Remarks on this clone: What it recognizes is unknown.

This clonotype originated in a woman aged 40 to 50 in good health and CMV-seronegative. The gene calls are TRBV13 and TRBJ2-2, with TRBD2 identical over 9 bases. The sequenced sample consisted of PBMCs. The CDR3 region is CASSKSSGTVYGELFF. The CDR3 nucleotides are TGTGCCAGCAGCAAATCTAGCGGGACCGTATACGGGGAGCTGTTTTTT. The complete variable domain, with remaining parts taken from reference TRBV13 and TRBJ2-2, reads AAGVIQSPRHLIKEKRETATLKCYPIPRHDTVYWYQQGPGQDPQFLISFYEKMQSDKGSIPDRFSAQQFSDYHSELNMSSLELGDSALYFCASSKSSGTVYGELFFGEGSRLTVL.